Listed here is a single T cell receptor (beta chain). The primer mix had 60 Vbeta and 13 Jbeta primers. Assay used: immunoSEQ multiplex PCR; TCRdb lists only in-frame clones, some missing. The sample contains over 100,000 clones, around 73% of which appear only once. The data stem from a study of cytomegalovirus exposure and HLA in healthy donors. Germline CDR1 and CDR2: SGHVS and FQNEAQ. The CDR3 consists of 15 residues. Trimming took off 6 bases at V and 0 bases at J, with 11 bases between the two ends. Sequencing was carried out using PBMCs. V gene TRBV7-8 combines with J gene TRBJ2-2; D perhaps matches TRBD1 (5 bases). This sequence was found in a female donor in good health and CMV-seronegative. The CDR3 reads CASRRTPTNTGELFF. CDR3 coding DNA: TGTGCCAGCAGGAGGACACCCACGAACACCGGGGAGCTGTTTTTT.